This T cell receptor beta chain is drawn from a study of blood T cell repertoires in COVID-19. In the study overall: Sites in the United States, Italy and Spain provided acute and convalescent COVID-19 samples. PBMCs, B-cell-depleted T cells, or T cells were the source of the cDNA or gDNA that made up the material.

Per the authors' pipeline: Nucleated cell number was recorded as an estimate derived from reference gene primer amplification. Sequenced by immunoSEQ multiplex PCR; TCRdb stores in-frame clones only, minus some. Clonal size and the V and J genes are those of that table, whereas D and trimming came from the DNA. The sample consists of around 100,000 clones, 84% of them appearing once. Trimming took off 1 base at V and 2 bases at J, with 15 bases between the two ends. The CDR3 has 16 residues. Germline CDR1 and CDR2: SGHDT and YYEEEE. Sequences were obtained from peripheral blood. The TCR sequence derives from a human donor in a cohort sampled during active COVID-19. The chain combines TRBV5-6 with TRBJ1-2; D remains unclear. The CDR3 DNA follows: TGTGCCAGCAGCTTGTTTGTGACTAGAAGAAACTATGGCTACACCTTC. Its translation: CASSLFVTRRNYGYTF.